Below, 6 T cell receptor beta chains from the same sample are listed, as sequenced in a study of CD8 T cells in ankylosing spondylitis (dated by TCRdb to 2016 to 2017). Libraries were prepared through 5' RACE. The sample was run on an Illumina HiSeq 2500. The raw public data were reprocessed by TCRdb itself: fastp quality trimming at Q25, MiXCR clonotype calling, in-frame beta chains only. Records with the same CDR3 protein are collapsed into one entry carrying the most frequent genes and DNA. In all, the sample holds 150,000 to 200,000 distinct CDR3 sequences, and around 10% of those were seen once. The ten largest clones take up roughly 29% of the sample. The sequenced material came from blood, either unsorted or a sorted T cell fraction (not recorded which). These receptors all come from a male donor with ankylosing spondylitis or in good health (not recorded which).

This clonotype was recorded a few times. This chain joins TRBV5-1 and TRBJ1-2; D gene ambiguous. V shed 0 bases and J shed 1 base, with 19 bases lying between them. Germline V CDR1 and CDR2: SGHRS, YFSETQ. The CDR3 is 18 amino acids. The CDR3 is CASSLGRTTTPNNYGYTF. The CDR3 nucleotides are TGCGCCAGCAGCTTGGGGCGGACTACAACCCCGAATAACTATGGCTACACCTTC.

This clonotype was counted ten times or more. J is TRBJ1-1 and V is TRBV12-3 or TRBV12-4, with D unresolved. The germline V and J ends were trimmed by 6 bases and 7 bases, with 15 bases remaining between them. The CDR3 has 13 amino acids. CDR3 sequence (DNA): TGTGCCAGCAGCCTATCGGGCACAATTGAAGCTTTCTTT. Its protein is CASSLSGTIEAFF.

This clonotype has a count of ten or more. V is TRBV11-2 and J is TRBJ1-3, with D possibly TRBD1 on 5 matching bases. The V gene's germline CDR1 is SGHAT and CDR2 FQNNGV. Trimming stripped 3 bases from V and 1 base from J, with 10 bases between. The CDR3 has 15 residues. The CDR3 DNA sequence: TGTGCCAGCAGCTTGTCGGGGGGATCTGGAAACACCATATATTTT. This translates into CASSLSGGSGNTIYF.

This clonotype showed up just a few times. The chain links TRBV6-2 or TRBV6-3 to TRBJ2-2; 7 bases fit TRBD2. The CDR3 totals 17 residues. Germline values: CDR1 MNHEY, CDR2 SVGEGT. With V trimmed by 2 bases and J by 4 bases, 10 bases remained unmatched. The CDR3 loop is CASSYRGLSGGTGELFF. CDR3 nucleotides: TGTGCCAGCAGTTACCGCGGACTATCGGGGGGCACCGGGGAGCTGTTTTTT.

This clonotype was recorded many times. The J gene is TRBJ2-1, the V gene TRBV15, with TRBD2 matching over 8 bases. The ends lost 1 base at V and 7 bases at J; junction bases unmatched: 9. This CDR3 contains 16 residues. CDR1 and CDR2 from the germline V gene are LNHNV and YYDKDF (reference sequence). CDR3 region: CATSRASGRTGNEQFF. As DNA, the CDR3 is TGTGCCACCAGCAGAGCAAGCGGGAGAACGGGTAATGAGCAGTTCTTC.

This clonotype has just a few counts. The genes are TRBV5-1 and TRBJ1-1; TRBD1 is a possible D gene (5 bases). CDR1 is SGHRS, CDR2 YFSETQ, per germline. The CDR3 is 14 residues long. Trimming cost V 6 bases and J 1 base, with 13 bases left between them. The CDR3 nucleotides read TGCGCCAGCAAAGTCAGGGTGGGGAACACTGAAGCTTTCTTT. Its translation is CASKVRVGNTEAFF.